A single sample is the source of the 26 T cell receptor beta chains below, sequenced in a study of blood T cell repertoires in COVID-19. Measured with immunoSEQ multiplex PCR; TCRdb has only the in-frame clones, and not every one. The repertoire includes fewer than 25,000 clones, more than 75% of them detected once, and around 10% sits in the top ten. Sequences were obtained from peripheral blood. The source is a human donor in a cohort sampled during active COVID-19.

This sequence joins TRBV14 and TRBJ2-3, with 8 bases identical to TRBD2. Germline V gene lookup returns CDR1 SGHDN and CDR2 FVKESK. Losses at the gene ends were 4 bases for V and 4 bases for J; bases not matched to a gene: 4. The length of the CDR3 is 14 residues. The CDR3: CASSPAGGPDTQYF. The CDR3 DNA sequence: TGTGCCAGCAGCCCGGCGGGGGGTCCAGATACGCAGTATTTT.

The CDR3 nucleotides are TGTGCCAGCAGTCAGACAGGGGGGAACACTGAAGCTTTCTTT. Amino acid sequence: CASSQTGGNTEAFF. The V call is TRBV28, the J call TRBJ1-1; TRBD1 matches 9 bases. V shed 5 bases and J 1 base; nucleotides not matched to a gene: 2. Germline CDR1 and CDR2: MDHEN and SYDVKM. The CDR3 loop spans 14 amino acids. Full variable domain (rest looked up from reference TRBV28 and TRBJ1-1): DVKVTQSSRYLVKRTGEKVFLECVQDMDHENMFWYRQDPGLGLRLIYFSYDVKMKEKGDIPEGYSVSREKKERFSLILESASTNQTSMYLCASSQTGGNTEAFFGQGTRLTVV.

The chain carries TRBV5-1 and TRBJ2-5; 7 positions match TRBD1. Germline V gives CDR1 SGHRS, CDR2 YFSETQ. CDR3 length: 14 residues. Losses at the gene ends were 3 bases for V and 3 bases for J; bases not matched to a gene: 5. The CDR3 sequence is CASSSGDSEETQYF. DNA for the CDR3: TGCGCCAGCAGCTCCGGGGACAGCGAAGAGACCCAGTACTTC.

The CDR3 DNA reads TGTGCCAGTAGTACAAGGGGTTGGGGCTACACCTTC. This sequence encodes CASSTRGWGYTF. The chain is built from TRBV19 and TRBJ1-2; a possible D gene is TRBD1 (5 bases). The CDR3 is 12 residues long. Germline V gives CDR1 LNHDA, CDR2 SQIVND (reference sequence). Trimming took 4 bases from V and 8 from J, leaving 11 bases between them.

The genes are TRBV5-1 and TRBJ2-1, with a tentative D call TRBD1 (6 bases). This CDR3 has 15 residues. Looked up from germline, CDR1 is SGHRS and CDR2 is YFSETQ. The V end lost 4 bases, the J end lost 0 bases, and 11 bases lay between the germline ends. CDR3: CASSLTGLSYNEQFF. In DNA form, the CDR3 reads TGCGCCAGCAGCCTTACAGGGCTCTCCTACAATGAGCAGTTCTTC.

The chain uses TRBV5-1 and TRBJ1-5; D gene unclear. The V gene's germline CDR1 is SGHRS and CDR2 YFSETQ. With 0 bases removed from V and 8 bases from J, the gap between germline ends came to 15 bases. This CDR3 contains 15 residues. As DNA, the CDR3 is TGCGCCAGCAGCTTGGCCTGGGCGTTAATCAAGCCCCAGCATTTT. It specifies CASSLAWALIKPQHF.

This sequence joins TRBV11-2 and TRBJ2-6; 8 bases line up with TRBD1. V was clipped by 3 bases and J by 4 bases; unmatched bases: 5. Germline V lookup: CDR1 SGHAT, CDR2 FQNNGV. The CDR3 length is 16 residues. This chain's CDR3 is CASSFTGGAGANVLTF. CDR3 nucleotide sequence: TGTGCCAGCAGCTTCACAGGGGGTGCGGGGGCCAACGTCCTGACTTTC.

V gene TRBV5-4 combines with J gene TRBJ1-4, with TRBD1 as a possible D gene (5 bases). Germline CDR1 and CDR2: SGHNT and YYREEE (reference sequence). With 2 bases removed from V and 3 bases from J, the gap between germline ends came to 11 bases. This CDR3 comprises 15 residues. This chain's CDR3 is CASSLAGGANEKLFF. The CDR3 region has the DNA TGTGCCAGCAGCTTAGCAGGAGGGGCTAATGAAAAACTGTTTTTT.

Only one count was recorded for this clone. The chain couples TRBV7-2 to TRBJ2-7; 9 bases align to TRBD2. V gave up 5 bases and J gave up 7 bases; unmatched junction bases: 15. The CDR3 is 16 amino acids. Germline-derived CDR1 and CDR2 are SGHTA and FQGNSA. The CDR3 is CASSQDTAGGMKEQYF. The CDR3 DNA reads TGTGCCAGCAGCCAGGATACAGCGGGAGGTATGAAGGAGCAGTACTTC.

The chain combines TRBV5-1 with TRBJ2-2; a possible D gene is TRBD2 (5 bases). This CDR3 has 17 amino acids. The V gene's germline CDR1 is SGHRS and CDR2 YFSETQ. V shed 0 bases and J shed 0 bases, with 12 bases lying between them. The CDR3 DNA sequence: TGCGCCAGCAGCTTGGTACCCCCGGGAACGAACACCGGGGAGCTGTTTTTT. This encodes CASSLVPPGTNTGELFF.

This clone has a single count. This chain links TRBV7-2 with TRBJ2-1; 7 nucleotides align to TRBD2. After removal of 5 bases from V and 3 bases from J, the junction contained 4 bases not matched to a gene. The germline V gene has CDR1 SGHTA and CDR2 FQGNSA. The CDR3 is 14 amino acids. The CDR3 loop is CASSPLAGYNEQFF. CDR3 nucleotides: TGTGCCAGCAGCCCCTTAGCGGGCTACAATGAGCAGTTCTTC.

The chain recombines TRBV30 with TRBJ2-1, with 10 bases fitting TRBD2. This CDR3 spans 16 amino acids. Germline lookup yields CDR1 GTSNPN and CDR2 SVGIG (reference sequence). V lost 1 base and J lost 5; bases outside the gene matches: 8. The CDR3 reads CAWSGVAGGVNNEQFF. CDR3 nucleotides: TGTGCCTGGAGTGGGGTAGCGGGAGGTGTTAACAATGAGCAGTTCTTC.

This clone was detected only once. V usage is TRBV19 and J usage is TRBJ2-5, with D possibly matching TRBD1 (6 bases). The CDR3 extends over 15 amino acids. V was cut by 0 bases and J by 4 bases, with 12 bases left in between. CDR1 is LNHDA and CDR2 is SQIVND in the germline V gene (reference sequence). Here the CDR3 DNA reads TGTGCCAGTAGTATAGATCTGGGGACAAGAGAGACCCAGTACTTC. It yields the protein CASSIDLGTRETQYF.

The chain has TRBV6-1 and TRBJ1-3; 7 bases are a match to TRBD1. Germline loops: CDR1 MNHNS, CDR2 SASEGT. Trimming at V came to 4 bases and at J to 1 base, leaving 7 bases not matched to a gene. This CDR3 comprises 16 residues. The CDR3 DNA sequence: TGTGCCAGCAGTGCCCGGACAGGACCATCTGGAAACACCATATATTTT. It yields the protein CASSARTGPSGNTIYF.

This clone appeared a few times. The chain couples TRBV4-1 to TRBJ2-1; the D gene is possibly TRBD2 (6 bases). The germline CDR1 and CDR2 sequences are MGHRA and YSYEKL. Trimming took 4 bases from V and 3 from J, leaving 10 bases between them. The CDR3 spans 14 residues. The CDR3, as DNA: TGCGCCAGCAGCCCTGGAGGGGTCTACAATGAGCAGTTCTTC. This codes for CASSPGGVYNEQFF.

The chain is built from TRBV7-9 and TRBJ2-3; D is ambiguous. Germline assignment: CDR1 SEHNR and CDR2 FQNEAQ (reference sequence). Trimming pared 8 bases from V and 4 bases from J, leaving 10 bases between. This CDR3 has 12 amino acids. CDR3 DNA sequence: TGTGCCAGCGTACGCGGCGCAGATACGCAGTATTTT. Its translation is CASVRGADTQYF.

In this sample, this clone turned up once. The V call is TRBV2, the J call TRBJ1-5; D perhaps matches TRBD1 (6 bases). V was pared by 1 base and J by 2 bases, with 6 bases between. CDR1 and CDR2 from the germline V gene are SNHLY and FYNNEI. There are 14 residues in the CDR3. CDR3 in DNA: TGTGCCAGCAGTGAAGGGACAGGCAATCAGCCCCAGCATTTT. This codes for CASSEGTGNQPQHF.

The chain couples TRBV5-1 to TRBJ1-3, with a weak D call TRBD1 (6 bases). This CDR3 is 15 amino acids long. CDR1 SGHRS and CDR2 YFSETQ come from the germline V gene. The V and J ends lost 3 bases and 3 bases respectively, with 13 bases between them. CDR3 sequence: CASSSTQGFGNTIYF. DNA for the CDR3: TGCGCCAGCAGCTCGACACAGGGCTTTGGAAACACCATATATTTT. Using reference TRBV5-1 and TRBJ1-3 for the parts outside the CDR3, the full variable domain is KAGVTQTPRYLIKTRGQQVTLSCSPISGHRSVSWYQQTPGQGLQFLFEYFSETQRNKGNFPGRFSGRQFSNSRSEMNVSTLELGDSALYLCASSSTQGFGNTIYFGEGSWLTVV.

This rearrangement joins TRBV19 to TRBJ1-1; 8 positions agree with TRBD1. Germline V gene sequence: CDR1 LNHDA, CDR2 SQIVND (reference sequence). J lost 11 bases, V lost 5 bases, and 13 bases had no gene match. The CDR3 is made up of 14 amino acids. The CDR3 protein is CASSLDRGKPAAFF. In DNA form, the CDR3 reads TGTGCCAGTAGTCTCGACAGGGGTAAGCCCGCCGCTTTCTTT.

The CDR3 loop is CASSDSMRGTTHNEQFF. DNA of the CDR3: TGTGCCAGCAGTGACTCGATGAGGGGGACCACCCACAATGAGCAGTTCTTC. The chain links TRBV6-4 to TRBJ2-1; D perhaps matches TRBD1 (6 bases). The CDR3 has 17 residues. Germline CDR1 reads MRHNA; CDR2 reads SNTAGT. V lost 0 bases and J 5 bases, leaving 17 bases between the germline ends.

This clone was seen more than once but under ten times. This chain connects TRBV7-9 to TRBJ2-1; D may be TRBD2 (7 bases). V shed 3 bases and J shed 7 bases, with 16 bases lying between them. Germline V gene data show CDR1 as SEHNR and CDR2 as FQNEAQ (reference sequence). The CDR3 sequence is 15 residues long. The DNA of the CDR3 is TGTGCCAGCAGCTTCAGGGCGGGGGCAATTAATGAGCAGTTCTTC. Protein: CASSFRAGAINEQFF. The whole variable domain, filled in from reference TRBV7-9 and TRBJ2-1, reads DTGVSQNPRHKITKRGQNVTFRCDPISEHNRLYWYRQTLGQGPEFLTYFQNEAQLEKSRLLSDRFSAERPKGSFSTLEIQRTEQGDSAMYLCASSFRAGAINEQFFGPGTRLTVL.

This clone was counted a few times. The chain carries TRBV6-1 and TRBJ1-5, with 8 bases matching TRBD1. In germline, CDR1 is MNHNS, CDR2 SASEGT. Trimming at V came to 3 bases and at J to 4 bases, leaving 8 bases not matched to a gene. The CDR3 spans 16 residues. The CDR3 protein is CASSDAIQGGNQPQHF. In DNA, the CDR3 is TGTGCCAGCAGTGACGCTATACAGGGGGGAAATCAGCCCCAGCATTTT.

The chain recombines TRBV6-5 with TRBJ2-3, with TRBD2 matching 7 bases. CDR1 is MNHEY, CDR2 SVGAGI, per germline. Trimming at V came to 8 bases and at J to 5 bases, leaving 10 bases not matched to a gene. The CDR3 runs 14 residues. Written as DNA, the CDR3 is TGTGCCAGCGGGAGGACTAGGATTGTAGATACGCAGTATTTT. It encodes CASGRTRIVDTQYF.

The rearrangement links TRBV6-1 to TRBJ1-5; D is perhaps TRBD1 (5 bases). V shed 2 bases and J shed 0 bases, with 8 bases lying between them. Germline values: CDR1 MNHNS, CDR2 SASEGT. This CDR3 contains 15 residues. In nucleotides, the CDR3 is TGTGCCAGCAGTGAAAGGACAAATAGCAATCAGCCCCAGCATTTT. This codes for CASSERTNSNQPQHF.

The J gene is TRBJ1-5, the V gene TRBV4-1, with D unclear. Germline V gene sequence: CDR1 MGHRA, CDR2 YSYEKL. Trimming pared 3 bases from V and 0 bases from J, leaving 12 bases between. The CDR3 contains 16 residues. As DNA, the CDR3 is TGCGCCAGCAGCCAGGATGATGCGGGTAGCAATCAGCCCCAGCATTTT. It translates to CASSQDDAGSNQPQHF.

V is TRBV6-5 and J is TRBJ2-2, with TRBD1 matching 7 bases. Trimming cost V 6 bases and J 2 bases; bases outside gene matches: 6. There are 15 residues in the CDR3. Germline assignment: CDR1 MNHEY and CDR2 SVGAGI. The CDR3 loop reads CASRTGTANTGELFF. DNA of the CDR3: TGTGCCAGCAGAACCGGGACAGCTAACACCGGGGAGCTGTTTTTT.